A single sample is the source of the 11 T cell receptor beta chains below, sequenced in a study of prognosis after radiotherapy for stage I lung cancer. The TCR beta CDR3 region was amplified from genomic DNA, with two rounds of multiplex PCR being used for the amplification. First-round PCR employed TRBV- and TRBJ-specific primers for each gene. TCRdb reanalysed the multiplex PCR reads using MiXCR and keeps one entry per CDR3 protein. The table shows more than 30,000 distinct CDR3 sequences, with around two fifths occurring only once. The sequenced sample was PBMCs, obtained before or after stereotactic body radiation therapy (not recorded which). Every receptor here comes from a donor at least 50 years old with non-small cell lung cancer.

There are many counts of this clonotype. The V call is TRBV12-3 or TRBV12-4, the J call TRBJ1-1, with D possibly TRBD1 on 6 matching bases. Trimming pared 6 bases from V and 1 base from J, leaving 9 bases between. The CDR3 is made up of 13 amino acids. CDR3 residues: CASSRGQNTEAFF. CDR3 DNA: TGTGCCAGCAGCCGGGGACAGAACACTGAAGCTTTCTTT.

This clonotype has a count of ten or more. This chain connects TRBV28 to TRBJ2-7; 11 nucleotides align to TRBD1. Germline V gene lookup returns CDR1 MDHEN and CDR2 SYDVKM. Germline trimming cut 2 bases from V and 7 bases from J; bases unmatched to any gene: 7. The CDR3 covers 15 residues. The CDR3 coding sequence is TGTGCCAGCAGTTTACCCGGACAGGGGGCTCGGGAGCAGTACTTC. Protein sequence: CASSLPGQGAREQYF. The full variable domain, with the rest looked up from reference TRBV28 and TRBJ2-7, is DVKVTQSSRYLVKRTGEKVFLECVQDMDHENMFWYRQDPGLGLRLIYFSYDVKMKEKGDIPEGYSVSREKKERFSLILESASTNQTSMYLCASSLPGQGAREQYFGPGTRLTVT.

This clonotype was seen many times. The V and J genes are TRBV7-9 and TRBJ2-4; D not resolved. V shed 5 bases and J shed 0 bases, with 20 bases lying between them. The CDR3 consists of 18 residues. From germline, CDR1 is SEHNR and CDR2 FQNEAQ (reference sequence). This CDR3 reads CASSPHWAVSLAKNIQYF. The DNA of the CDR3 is TGTGCCAGCAGCCCCCATTGGGCGGTCTCATTAGCCAAAAACATTCAGTACTTC.

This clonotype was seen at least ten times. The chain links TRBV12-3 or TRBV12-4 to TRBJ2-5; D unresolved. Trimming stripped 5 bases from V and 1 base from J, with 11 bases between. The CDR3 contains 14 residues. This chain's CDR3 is CASSPQTSQETQYF. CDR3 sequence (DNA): TGTGCCAGCAGTCCGCAGACGTCCCAAGAGACCCAGTACTTC.

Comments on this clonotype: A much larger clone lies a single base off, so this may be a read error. The DNA for the CDR3 is TGTGCCAGCAGCCCAGGACAGTTCCCCTACAATGAGCAGTTCTTC. The encoded protein is CASSPGQFPYNEQFF. The J gene is TRBJ2-1, the V gene TRBV7-2; perhaps TRBD1 as D (6 bases). Between the trimmed V and J ends, which lost 5 bases and 2 bases, there was a span of 13 bases. The CDR3 loop spans 15 amino acids. Germline V gene data show CDR1 as SGHTA and CDR2 as FQGNSA.

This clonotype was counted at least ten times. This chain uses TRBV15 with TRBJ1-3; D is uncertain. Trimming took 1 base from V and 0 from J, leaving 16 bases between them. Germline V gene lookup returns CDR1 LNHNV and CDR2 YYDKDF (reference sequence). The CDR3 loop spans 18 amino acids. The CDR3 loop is CATSRGFGSPSSGNTIYF. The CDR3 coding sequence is TGTGCCACCAGCAGAGGTTTCGGCAGTCCGAGCTCTGGAAACACCATATATTTT. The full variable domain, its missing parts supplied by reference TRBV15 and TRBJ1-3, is DAMVIQNPRYQVTQFGKPVTLSCSQTLNHNVMYWYQQKSSQAPKLLFHYYDKDFNNEADTPDNFQSRRPNTSFCFLDIRSPGLGDTAMYLCATSRGFGSPSSGNTIYFGEGSWLTVV.

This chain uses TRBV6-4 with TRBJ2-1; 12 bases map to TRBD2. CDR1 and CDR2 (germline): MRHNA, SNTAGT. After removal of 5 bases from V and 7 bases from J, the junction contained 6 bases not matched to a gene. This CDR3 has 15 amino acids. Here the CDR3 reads CASSQGLAGRNEQFF. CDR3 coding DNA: TGTGCCAGCAGTCAAGGACTAGCGGGGAGAAATGAGCAGTTCTTC.

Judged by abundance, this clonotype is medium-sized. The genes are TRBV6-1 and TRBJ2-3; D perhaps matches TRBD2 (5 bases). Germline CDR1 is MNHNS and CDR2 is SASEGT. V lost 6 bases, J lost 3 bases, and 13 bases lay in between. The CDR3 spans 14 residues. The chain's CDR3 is CASRRRGRTDTQYF. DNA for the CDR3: TGTGCCAGCAGACGCCGAGGGCGGACAGATACGCAGTATTTT.

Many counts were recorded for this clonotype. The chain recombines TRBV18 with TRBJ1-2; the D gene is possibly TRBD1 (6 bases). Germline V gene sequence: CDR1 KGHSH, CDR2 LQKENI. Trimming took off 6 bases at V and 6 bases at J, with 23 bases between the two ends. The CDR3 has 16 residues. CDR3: CASSSGQSVGSDGYTF. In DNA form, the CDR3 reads TGTGCCAGCTCGAGCGGACAGTCCGTTGGGAGCGATGGCTACACCTTC.

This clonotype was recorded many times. CDR3 loop: CATSDLRGVKSYEQYF. CDR3 nucleotide sequence: TGTGCCACCAGTGATTTGAGAGGGGTAAAATCCTACGAGCAGTACTTC. The chain links TRBV24-1 to TRBJ2-7, with D possibly called TRBD1 or TRBD2 (5 bases each). The CDR3 has 16 residues. V lost 0 bases and J lost 1, with 12 bases in between. The germline V gene encodes CDR1 KGHDR and CDR2 SFDVKD.

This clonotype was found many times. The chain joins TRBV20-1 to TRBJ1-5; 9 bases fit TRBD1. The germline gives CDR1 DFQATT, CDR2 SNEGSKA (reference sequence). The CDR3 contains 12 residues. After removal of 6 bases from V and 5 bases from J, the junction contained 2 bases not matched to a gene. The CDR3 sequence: CSARTGDQPQHF. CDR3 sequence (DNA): TGCAGTGCCCGGACAGGGGATCAGCCCCAGCATTTT.